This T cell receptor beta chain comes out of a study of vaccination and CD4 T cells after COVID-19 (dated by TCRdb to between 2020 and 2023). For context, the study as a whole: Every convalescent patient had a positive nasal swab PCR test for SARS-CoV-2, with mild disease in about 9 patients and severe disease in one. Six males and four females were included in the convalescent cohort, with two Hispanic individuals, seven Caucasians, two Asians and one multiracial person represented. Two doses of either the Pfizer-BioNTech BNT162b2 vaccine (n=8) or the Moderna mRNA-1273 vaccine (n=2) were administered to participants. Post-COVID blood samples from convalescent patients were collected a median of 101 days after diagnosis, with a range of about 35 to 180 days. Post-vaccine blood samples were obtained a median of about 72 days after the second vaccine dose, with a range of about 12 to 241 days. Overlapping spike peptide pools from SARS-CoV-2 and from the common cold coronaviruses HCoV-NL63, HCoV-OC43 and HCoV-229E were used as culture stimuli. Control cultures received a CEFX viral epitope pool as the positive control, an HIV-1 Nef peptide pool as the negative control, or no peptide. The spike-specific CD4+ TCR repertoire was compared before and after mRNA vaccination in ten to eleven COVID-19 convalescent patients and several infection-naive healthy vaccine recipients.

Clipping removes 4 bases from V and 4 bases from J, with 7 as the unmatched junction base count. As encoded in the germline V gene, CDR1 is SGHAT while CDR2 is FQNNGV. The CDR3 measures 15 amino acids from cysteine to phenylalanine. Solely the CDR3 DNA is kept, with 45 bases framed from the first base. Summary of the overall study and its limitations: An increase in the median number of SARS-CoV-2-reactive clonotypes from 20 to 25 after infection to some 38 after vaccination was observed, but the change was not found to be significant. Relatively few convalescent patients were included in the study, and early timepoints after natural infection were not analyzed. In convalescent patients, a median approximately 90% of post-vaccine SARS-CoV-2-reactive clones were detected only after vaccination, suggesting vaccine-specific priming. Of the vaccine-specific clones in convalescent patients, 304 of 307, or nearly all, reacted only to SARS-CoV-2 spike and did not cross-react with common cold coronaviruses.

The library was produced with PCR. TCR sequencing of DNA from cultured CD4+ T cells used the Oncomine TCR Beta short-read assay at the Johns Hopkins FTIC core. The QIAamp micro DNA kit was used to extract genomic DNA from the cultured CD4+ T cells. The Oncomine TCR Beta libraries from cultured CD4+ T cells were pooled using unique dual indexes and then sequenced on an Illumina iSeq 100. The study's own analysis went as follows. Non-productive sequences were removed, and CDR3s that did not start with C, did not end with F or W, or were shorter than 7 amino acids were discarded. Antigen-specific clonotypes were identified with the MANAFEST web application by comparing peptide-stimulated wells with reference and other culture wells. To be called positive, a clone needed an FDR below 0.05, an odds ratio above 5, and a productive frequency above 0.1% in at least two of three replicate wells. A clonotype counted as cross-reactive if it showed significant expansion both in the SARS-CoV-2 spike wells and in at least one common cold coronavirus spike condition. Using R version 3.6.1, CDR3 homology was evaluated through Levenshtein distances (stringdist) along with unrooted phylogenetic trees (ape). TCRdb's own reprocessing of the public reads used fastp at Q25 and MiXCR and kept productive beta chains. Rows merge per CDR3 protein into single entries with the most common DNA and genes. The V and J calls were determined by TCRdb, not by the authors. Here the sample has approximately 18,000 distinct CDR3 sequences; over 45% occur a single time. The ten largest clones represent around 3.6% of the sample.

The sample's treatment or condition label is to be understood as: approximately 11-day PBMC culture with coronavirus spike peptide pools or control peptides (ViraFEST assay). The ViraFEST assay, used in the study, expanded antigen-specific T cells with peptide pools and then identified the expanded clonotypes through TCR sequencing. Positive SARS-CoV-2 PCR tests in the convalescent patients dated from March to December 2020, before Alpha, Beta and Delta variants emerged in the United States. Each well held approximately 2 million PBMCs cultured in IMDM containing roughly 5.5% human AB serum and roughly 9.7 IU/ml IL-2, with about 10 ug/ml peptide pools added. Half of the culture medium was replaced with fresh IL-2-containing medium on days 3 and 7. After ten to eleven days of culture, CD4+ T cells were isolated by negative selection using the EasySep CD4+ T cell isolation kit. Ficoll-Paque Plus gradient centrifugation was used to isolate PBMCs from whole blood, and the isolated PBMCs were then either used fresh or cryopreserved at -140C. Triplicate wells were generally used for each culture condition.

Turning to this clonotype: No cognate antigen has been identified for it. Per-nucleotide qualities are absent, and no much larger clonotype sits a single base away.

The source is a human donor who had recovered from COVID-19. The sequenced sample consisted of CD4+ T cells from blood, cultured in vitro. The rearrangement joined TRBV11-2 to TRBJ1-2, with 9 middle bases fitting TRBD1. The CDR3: CASSSGTGSIYGYTF. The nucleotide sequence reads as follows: TGTGCCAGCAGCTCCGGGACAGGGAGTATCTATGGCTACACCTTC.